The following is a TCR beta chain sequence with its context. Authors of the study amplified TCR beta CDR3 regions from RNA transcripts. First-round RT-PCR targeting the TCR CDR3 was performed with the HTBI primer set. TCRdb itself ran the multiplex PCR reads through MiXCR, one entry per CDR3 protein. The data show fewer than 750,000 distinct CDR3 sequences, around 13% seen once. There are 13 residues in the CDR3. Trimming took 1 base from V and 6 from J, leaving 6 bases between them. The source of the sample is a study of T cells in Graves' hyperthyroidism and ophthalmopathy. Uncontrolled infection, other autoimmune disease, pregnancy or lactation led to exclusion.

The chain combines TRBV12-3 or TRBV12-4 with TRBJ2-2; no clear D gene. The sample consisted of blood. This clonotype was sampled from a woman aged 45-65 years with Graves' ophthalmopathy. CDR3 bases: TGTGCCAGCAGTTTAGTGTTCGCCGGGGAGCTGTTTTTT. Translated: CASSLVFAGELFF.